This T cell receptor beta chain was captured by sequencing in a study of control samples from healthy donors and cancer patients. CDR1 is MNHNY, CDR2 SVGAGI, per germline (reference sequence). Trimming removed 7 bases from V and 2 bases from J, with 14 bases in between. The CDR3 spans 14 residues. Generated by immunoSEQ multiplex PCR, the TCRdb table keeps only in-frame clones and is missing some. The sample includes roughly 130,000 clones, 90% to 95% of them seen just once. The TCR comes from a man aged 50 to 59 with head and neck cancer. The specimen sequenced was PBMCs. The chain employs TRBV6-6 and TRBJ1-1; D remains unclear. CDR3 sequence (DNA): TGTGCCAGCACTAACCCATCGATAAACACTGAAGCTTTCTTT. It encodes CASTNPSINTEAFF.